Each of the 10 T cell receptor beta chains below was sequenced from the same sample in a study of T cells in Graves' hyperthyroidism and ophthalmopathy. The TCR beta CDR3 regions underwent amplification using RNA transcripts as the source. First-round RT-PCR with HTBI primers amplified the TCR CDR3 region. One entry per CDR3 protein, called by TCRdb with MiXCR from the multiplex PCR reads. The sample lists about 360,000 distinct CDR3 sequences, around 13% occurring once. The sequencing input was blood. The receptors here all came from a woman younger than 30 with Graves' hyperthyroidism.

This chain uses TRBV6-1 with TRBJ1-5; the D is unclear. V was pared by 6 bases and J by 4 bases, with 16 bases between. CDR1 and CDR2 (germline): MNHNS, SASEGT. The CDR3 runs to 15 residues. The CDR3 is CASRDPAKLNQPQHF. The CDR3 bases are TGTGCCAGCAGAGACCCGGCCAAACTGAATCAGCCCCAGCATTTT.

Ten or more counts support this clonotype. The chain has TRBV5-1 and TRBJ2-1; 8 nucleotides line up with TRBD2. CDR3 length: 16 amino acids. Looked up from germline, CDR1 is SGHRS and CDR2 is YFSETQ. Unmatched junction bases numbered 7, after V lost 0 bases and J lost 5 bases. As DNA, the CDR3 is TGCGCCAGCAGCTTGGTAGGAGCGGGAGCGCACAATGAGCAGTTCTTC. Its translation is CASSLVGAGAHNEQFF.

To note about this clonotype: This sequence may be a read error, since a much larger clone differs from it by one base. The chain couples TRBV5-6 to TRBJ1-1; 7 bases line up with TRBD1. There are 16 residues in the CDR3. CDR1 and CDR2 (germline): SGHDT, YYEEEE. V was clipped by 5 bases and J by 8 bases; unmatched bases: 18. The CDR3 region is CASRSGTDPGREEAFF. The DNA for the CDR3 is TGTGCCAGCAGGTCCGGGACAGACCCGGGTCGGGAGGAAGCTTTCTTT.

This clonotype was counted at least ten times. V gene TRBV6-1 combines with J gene TRBJ1-5; no firm D call. Germline V gene data show CDR1 as MNHNS and CDR2 as SASEGT. The CDR3 sequence is 17 residues long. Trimming pared 4 bases from V and 0 bases from J, leaving 16 bases between. The CDR3 DNA reads as TGTGCCAGCAGTGGATCCGGTAGGACGGATAGCAATCAGCCCCAGCATTTT. This codes for CASSGSGRTDSNQPQHF.

The rearrangement uses TRBV20-1 and TRBJ2-5; 8 bases line up with TRBD1. V shed 6 bases and J 4 bases; nucleotides not matched to a gene: 7. Looked up from germline, CDR1 is DFQATT and CDR2 is SNEGSKA (reference sequence). The CDR3 length is 13 residues. CDR3 DNA sequence: TGCAGTGCGGCGACAGGGGTTGGAGAGACCCAGTACTTC. Its protein product is CSAATGVGETQYF.

This clonotype came up many times. CDR3: CASSLHRVGGYTF. The DNA of the CDR3 is TGTGCCAGCAGCTTACACAGGGTCGGGGGCTACACCTTC. The rearrangement links TRBV28 to TRBJ1-2, with D possibly being TRBD1 (6 bases). Germline V gene data show CDR1 as MDHEN and CDR2 as SYDVKM. There are 13 residues in the CDR3. V lost 6 bases, J lost 8 bases, and 16 bases lay in between.

There are many counts of this clonotype. The V call is TRBV6-1, the J call TRBJ1-6, with a tentative D call TRBD1 (6 bases). The CDR3 covers 16 residues. The germline CDR1 and CDR2 sequences are MNHNS and SASEGT. The V and J ends lost 5 bases and 4 bases respectively, with 15 bases between them. Here the CDR3 DNA reads TGTGCCAGCAGTCAACCCAGGGGCTCTTATAATTCACCCCTCCACTTT. This encodes CASSQPRGSYNSPLHF.

The table lists this clonotype with a few counts. The V gene is TRBV5-8, the J gene TRBJ2-1, with TRBD2 as a possible D gene (5 bases). The CDR3 runs 15 residues. Germline CDR1 reads SGHTS; CDR2 reads YDEGEE. The V and J ends lost 2 bases and 3 bases respectively, with 12 bases between them. This CDR3 is CASSLGLANYNEQFF. Here the CDR3 DNA reads TGTGCCAGCAGCTTAGGGCTAGCAAACTACAATGAGCAGTTCTTC.

The chain joins TRBV9 to TRBJ2-3; TRBD1 matches at 8 bases. Trimming at V came to 5 bases and at J to 0 bases, leaving 2 bases not matched to a gene. Germline-derived CDR1 and CDR2 are SGDLS and YYNGEE. The CDR3 consists of 14 residues. The CDR3 DNA is TGTGCCAGCAGGACAGGGGAGAGCACAGATACGCAGTATTTT. It yields the protein CASRTGESTDTQYF.

There are many counts of this clonotype. The chain couples TRBV30 to TRBJ2-7; possibly TRBD1 or TRBD2 for D (6 bases each). Germline V gene lookup returns CDR1 GTSNPN and CDR2 SVGIG (reference sequence). The CDR3 is 15 residues long. V was shortened by 3 bases and J by 1 base, with 16 bases between the two germline ends. CDR3 sequence reads: CAWRRGGPPSYEQYF. The CDR3 DNA reads TGTGCCTGGAGGAGAGGGGGGCCGCCGTCCTACGAGCAGTACTTC.